These 32 T cell receptor beta chains came from one sample sequenced in a study of cytomegalovirus exposure and HLA in healthy donors. The PCR used 60 Vbeta and 13 Jbeta primers. Assay used: immunoSEQ multiplex PCR; TCRdb lists only in-frame clones, some missing. The table records 150,000 to 200,000 clones, around 79% of them present only once. The sample taken for sequencing was PBMCs. These TCRs come from a woman aged 50 to 60 in good health and CMV-seronegative.

This chain uses TRBV27 with TRBJ1-5; maybe TRBD1 (5 bases). Deletions cut 10 bases from V and 3 bases from J, with 10 bases between. Germline loops: CDR1 MNHEY, CDR2 SMNVEV (reference sequence). This CDR3 has 12 amino acids. The CDR3 DNA is TGTGCCATCGGGGGGATCAATCAGCCCCAGCATTTT. Protein: CAIGGINQPQHF.

The chain couples TRBV5-1 to TRBJ1-1, with D hard to call. CDR1 and CDR2 (germline): SGHRS, YFSETQ. The CDR3 contains 12 residues. Trimming pared 6 bases from V and 1 base from J, leaving 7 bases between. The CDR3: CASMAGNTEAFF. DNA of the CDR3: TGCGCCAGCATGGCGGGGAACACTGAAGCTTTCTTT.

This clone was recorded a few times. The chain couples TRBV15 to TRBJ1-1, with TRBD1 identical over 7 bases. The germline V gene encodes CDR1 LNHNV and CDR2 YYDKDF (reference sequence). Trimming removed 0 bases from V and 1 base from J; junction bases left unmatched: 2. The CDR3 covers 15 residues. The CDR3 reads CATSREGDRNTEAFF. The DNA for the CDR3 is TGTGCCACCAGCAGAGAGGGGGACAGGAACACTGAAGCTTTCTTT.

V gene TRBV7-2 combines with J gene TRBJ2-2; 8 positions agree with TRBD1. Unmatched junction bases numbered 9, after V lost 2 bases and J lost 4 bases. The length of the CDR3 is 17 residues. CDR1 SGHTA and CDR2 FQGNSA come from the germline V gene. The CDR3 region is CASSLYQGAVSTGELFF. CDR3 nucleotide sequence: TGTGCCAGCAGCTTATATCAGGGGGCGGTTTCCACCGGGGAGCTGTTTTTT.

The chain combines TRBV9 with TRBJ2-2, with 7 bases lining up with TRBD1. CDR1 and CDR2 from the germline V gene are SGDLS and YYNGEE. V gave up 4 bases and J gave up 5 bases; unmatched junction bases: 5. The CDR3 totals 14 residues. The CDR3 DNA follows: TGTGCCAGCAGCACCACGACAGGGACCGGGGAGCTGTTTTTT. Translated: CASSTTTGTGELFF.

This clone was picked up one time. The CDR3 reads CASSEGAVRETQYF. CDR3 bases: TGTGCCAGCAGCGAGGGGGCAGTTAGGGAGACCCAGTACTTC. The chain recombines TRBV6-1 with TRBJ2-5; 7 bases match TRBD1. This CDR3 has 14 amino acids. J lost 5 bases, V lost 6 bases, and 9 bases had no gene match. The germline gives CDR1 MNHNS, CDR2 SASEGT.

The chain uses TRBV2 and TRBJ2-7; maybe TRBD2 (6 bases). CDR3 length: 18 residues. The germline V gene has CDR1 SNHLY and CDR2 FYNNEI. V was clipped by 3 bases and J by 3 bases, with 24 bases between them. CDR3 residues: CASSDPNPSDYSDYEQYF. The DNA of the CDR3 is TGTGCCAGCAGTGATCCGAACCCTTCGGACTATTCAGACTACGAGCAGTACTTC.

The chain links TRBV30 to TRBJ2-1; 10 nucleotides align to TRBD2. CDR1 is GTSNPN, CDR2 SVGIG, per germline (reference sequence). V shed 1 base and J 6 bases; nucleotides not matched to a gene: 12. This CDR3 region has 17 residues. The CDR3 protein is CAWSAYALSGRGNEQFF. CDR3 DNA sequence: TGTGCCTGGAGTGCCTATGCTCTGAGCGGGAGGGGCAATGAGCAGTTCTTC.

This chain connects TRBV6-5 to TRBJ2-5; 9 nucleotides match TRBD1. The assigned J gene may be wrong: the sequence end matches TRBJ2-7 better. CDR3 length: 12 residues. CDR1 and CDR2 from the germline V gene are MNHEY and SVGAGI. CDR3 nucleotide sequence: TGTGCCAGCGGACAGGGGAAGCACGAGCAGTACTTC. Translated, it gives CASGQGKHEQYF.

This clone showed up just once. J is TRBJ2-2 and V is TRBV7-9; TRBD1 agrees at 8 bases. CDR3 length equals 16 residues. Germline trimming cut 4 bases from V and 4 bases from J; bases unmatched to any gene: 8. The germline CDR1 and CDR2 sequences are SEHNR and FQNEAQ (reference sequence). The CDR3 protein is CASSWARGRGTGELFF. The CDR3, as DNA: TGTGCCAGCAGCTGGGCCAGGGGGCGCGGCACCGGGGAGCTGTTTTTT.

The chain couples TRBV28 to TRBJ1-6; 7 nucleotides agree with TRBD1. J gave up 8 bases and V 5 bases, and 9 bases lay outside the gene matches. This CDR3 is 15 amino acids long. In germline, CDR1 is MDHEN, CDR2 SYDVKM. The CDR3: CASSPLTGMDSPLHF. The CDR3 DNA follows: TGTGCCAGCAGTCCCCTGACAGGGATGGATTCACCCCTCCACTTT.

This clone was found once. This rearrangement joins TRBV7-2 to TRBJ1-1, with D perhaps matching TRBD1 (5 bases). Germline CDR1 reads SGHTA; CDR2 reads FQGNSA. This CDR3 region has 13 residues. V lost 6 bases and J lost 11, with 19 bases in between. The CDR3 sequence: CASRSGGGKTAFF. Written as DNA, the CDR3 is TGTGCCAGCAGATCTGGGGGGGGAAAGACCGCTTTCTTT.

This chain connects TRBV6-5 to TRBJ2-2, with a tentative D call TRBD1 (7 bases). The CDR3 extends over 16 amino acids. Germline CDR1 is MNHEY and CDR2 is SVGAGI. V was pared by 2 bases and J by 4 bases, with 14 bases between. The CDR3 DNA reads as TGTGCCAGCAGTTACCAGGGGGGCCGGAGCACCGGGGAGCTGTTTTTT. Translated: CASSYQGGRSTGELFF.

The J gene is TRBJ2-6, the V gene TRBV5-1; D unresolved. CDR1 SGHRS and CDR2 YFSETQ come from the germline V gene. The CDR3 is 14 amino acids. Trimming pared 3 bases from V and 3 bases from J, leaving 7 bases between. CDR3 sequence: CASSSSNGANVLTF. CDR3 coding DNA: TGCGCCAGCAGCTCATCCAATGGGGCCAACGTCCTGACTTTC.

The chain carries TRBV9 and TRBJ2-1; D might be TRBD1 (5 bases). CDR3 length: 12 amino acids. The V end lost 5 bases, the J end lost 10 bases, and 13 bases lay between the germline ends. Germline CDR1 SGDLS, CDR2 YYNGEE. The CDR3 here is CASSLGVKEQFF. The CDR3 DNA sequence: TGTGCCAGCAGTTTAGGGGTCAAAGAGCAGTTCTTC.

The chain carries TRBV7-2 and TRBJ1-5, with 8 bases that match TRBD1. Per the germline V gene, CDR1 is SGHTA and CDR2 is FQGNSA. There are 15 residues in the CDR3. V shed 5 bases, J shed 8 bases, and the junction held 11 bases outside the gene matches. This CDR3 reads CASSAIPGGWEPQHF. The CDR3 DNA reads as TGTGCCAGCAGCGCAATCCCAGGGGGCTGGGAGCCCCAGCATTTT.

The chain uses TRBV7-2 and TRBJ1-2; D is undetermined. The V gene's germline CDR1 is SGHTA and CDR2 FQGNSA. Trimming took off 5 bases at V and 2 bases at J, with 9 bases between the two ends. The CDR3 has 13 amino acids. CDR3 in DNA: TGTGCCAGCAGCCAACAGATAAACTATGGCTACACCTTC. It encodes CASSQQINYGYTF.

V is TRBV19 and J is TRBJ2-6; 8 bases fit TRBD1. Germline V CDR1 and CDR2: LNHDA, SQIVND (reference sequence). The CDR3 has 18 residues. Trimming cost V 4 bases and J 1 base; bases outside gene matches: 9. In nucleotides, the CDR3 is TGTGCCAGTAGTAGGATCGGGCAGGGGGCTTCTGGGGCCAACGTCCTGACTTTC. Translation: CASSRIGQGASGANVLTF.

This rearrangement joins TRBV19 to TRBJ2-5; 7 bases line up with TRBD2. Looked up from germline, CDR1 is LNHDA and CDR2 is SQIVND (reference sequence). The CDR3 contains 14 residues. V lost 5 bases and J lost 5; bases outside the gene matches: 8. The CDR3 protein is CASSLSGPAETQYF. CDR3 DNA sequence: TGTGCCAGTAGTCTTAGCGGGCCCGCCGAGACCCAGTACTTC.

This clone showed up just once. V is TRBV11-1 and J is TRBJ1-1, with D possibly matching TRBD1 (6 bases). CDR1 is SGHAT and CDR2 is FQDESV in the germline V gene (reference sequence). The CDR3 contains 14 residues. V shed 2 bases and J shed 0 bases, with 7 bases lying between them. Here the CDR3 DNA reads TGTGCCAGCAGCTTATGGGACATGAACACTGAAGCTTTCTTT. Its translation is CASSLWDMNTEAFF.

This chain joins TRBV7-9 and TRBJ1-2, with TRBD1 matching 8 bases. The J segment lost 1 base and the V segment lost 5 bases, leaving 6 bases of the junction unmatched. Germline V gene sequence: CDR1 SEHNR, CDR2 FQNEAQ (reference sequence). This CDR3 spans 15 amino acids. The CDR3 nucleotides are TGTGCCAGCAGCCCCGAGGACAGGGTTAACTATGGCTACACCTTC. This gives the protein CASSPEDRVNYGYTF.

The CDR3 protein is CASSTLAGAPTDTQYF. The CDR3 bases are TGTGCCAGCAGCACCTTAGCGGGAGCCCCCACAGATACGCAGTATTTT. The chain employs TRBV9 and TRBJ2-3, with TRBD2 matching over 9 bases. The CDR3 runs to 16 residues. Germline CDR1 reads SGDLS; CDR2 reads YYNGEE. The V segment lost 4 bases and the J segment 2 bases; nucleotides outside the gene matches: 8. The whole variable domain, filled in from reference TRBV9 and TRBJ2-3, reads DSGVTQTPKHLITATGQRVTLRCSPRSGDLSVYWYQQSLDQGLQFLIQYYNGEERAKGNILERFSAQQFPDLHSELNLSSLELGDSALYFCASSTLAGAPTDTQYFGPGTRLTVL.

V and J are TRBV5-8 and TRBJ1-1, with TRBD1 as a possible D gene (5 bases). CDR1 and CDR2 (germline): SGHTS, YDEGEE. V gave up 0 bases and J gave up 0 bases, with 15 bases separating them. The CDR3 is 17 amino acids. DNA of the CDR3: TGTGCCAGCAGCTTGGAGAGGGGAGGGCGTATGAACACTGAAGCTTTCTTT. Protein sequence: CASSLERGGRMNTEAFF.

This chain's CDR3 is CASSYVGREDYGYTF. The CDR3 DNA reads as TGTGCCAGCAGTTACGTGGGCAGGGAGGACTATGGCTACACCTTC. This chain joins TRBV6-5 and TRBJ1-2; D is possibly TRBD1 (5 bases). The ends were cut back, 2 bases at V and 3 bases at J, with 13 bases in the middle. The CDR3 is made up of 15 amino acids. CDR1 is MNHEY, CDR2 SVGAGI, per germline.

This chain connects TRBV7-9 to TRBJ2-7, with 8 bases identical to TRBD1. J gave up 2 bases and V 4 bases, and 7 bases lay outside the gene matches. The length of the CDR3 is 15 residues. The V gene's germline CDR1 is SEHNR and CDR2 FQNEAQ (reference sequence). Here the CDR3 reads CASSYPGTGAYEQYF. CDR3 nucleotides: TGTGCCAGCAGCTACCCCGGGACAGGTGCCTACGAGCAGTACTTC.

This clone was seen just once. The chain has TRBV5-1 and TRBJ2-6, with 9 bases identical to TRBD1. This CDR3 comprises 18 residues. V shed 0 bases, J shed 2 bases, and the junction held 6 bases outside the gene matches. Per germline, CDR1 SGHRS and CDR2 YFSETQ. The CDR3 is CASSLAAQGAAGANVLTF. In DNA form, the CDR3 reads TGCGCCAGCAGCTTGGCGGCACAGGGGGCAGCTGGGGCCAACGTCCTGACTTTC.

This rearrangement joins TRBV6-6 to TRBJ1-4; 9 nucleotides agree with TRBD1. Germline V gives CDR1 MNHNY, CDR2 SVGAGI (reference sequence). The trim removed 6 bases at V and 6 bases at J, leaving 8 bases unmatched. The CDR3 loop spans 15 amino acids. CDR3 bases: TGTGCCAGCAGCCCGTGGACAGGGGTGGATGAAAAACTGTTTTTT. Translation: CASSPWTGVDEKLFF.

The chain employs TRBV10-3 and TRBJ1-1; D possibly corresponds to TRBD1 (6 bases). Germline V gene lookup returns CDR1 ENHRY and CDR2 SYGVKD. V lost 1 base and J 5 bases, leaving 11 bases between the germline ends. The CDR3 contains 14 residues. The CDR3 loop is CAISEYGQGTEAFF. DNA for the CDR3: TGTGCCATCAGTGAGTATGGCCAGGGGACTGAAGCTTTCTTT.

Here the CDR3 DNA reads TGTGCCAGCAGCTCACAAGCGGGAGGGCCCTACGAGCAGTACTTC. It translates to CASSSQAGGPYEQYF. The chain employs TRBV14 and TRBJ2-7, with 10 bases that match TRBD2. Germline V gives CDR1 SGHDN, CDR2 FVKESK. CDR3 size: 15 residues. J was trimmed by 2 bases and V by 5 bases; bases with no gene match: 6.

This clone was seen just once. The chain carries TRBV7-9 and TRBJ1-4; 11 bases are a match to TRBD1. Germline V gene data show CDR1 as SEHNR and CDR2 as FQNEAQ (reference sequence). V was pared by 3 bases and J by 1 base, with 4 bases of the junction left unmatched. CDR3 size: 17 residues. As DNA, the CDR3 is TGTGCCAGCAGCTTTGGACAGGGGGCAGGAACTAATGAAAAACTGTTTTTT. Its protein product is CASSFGQGAGTNEKLFF.

This clone was seen more than once but under ten times. J is TRBJ1-4 and V is TRBV7-9, with 7 bases identical to TRBD1. V shed 5 bases and J 4 bases; nucleotides not matched to a gene: 13. Looked up from germline, CDR1 is SEHNR and CDR2 is FQNEAQ (reference sequence). This CDR3 spans 17 amino acids. The CDR3 reads CASSPPFRDSGNEKLFF. CDR3 sequence (DNA): TGTGCCAGCAGCCCTCCCTTCCGGGACAGTGGTAATGAAAAACTGTTTTTT.

The chain joins TRBV7-9 to TRBJ1-1; 7 bases are a match to TRBD1. The V and J ends lost 2 bases and 4 bases, in that order; junction bases with no gene match: 4. The germline V gene has CDR1 SEHNR and CDR2 FQNEAQ (reference sequence). This CDR3 contains 14 residues. This CDR3 is CASSLKGARTEAFF. The CDR3 nucleotides are TGTGCCAGCAGCTTAAAGGGGGCCCGCACTGAAGCTTTCTTT.